Here is one T cell receptor (beta chain) with its context. This clone appeared a single time. Its antigen remains unidentified. No clone much larger than this one lies a single base away; base qualities are absent. Receptor libraries were prepared by the immunoSEQ multiplex PCR assay. Sourced from immuneACCESS, this table was stored by TCRdb with only in-frame sequences that have V and J called. A share of the clones is absent; for the studies checked, an unresolved V gene accounts for under half, and the remainder has no known explanation. The sample table shows roughly 120,000 clones, and more than 75% are seen once. About 3.5% of the sample goes to the ten largest clones. The data were obtained in a study of radiotherapy plus CTLA-4 blockade in lung cancer (dated 2018 in TCRdb). With regard to the full study: Among the enrolled patients, around 17% had an objective response, and 25% to 35% reached disease control.

The study evaluated CTLA-4 blockade (ipilimumab) given together with focal radiation therapy in patients who had chemo-refractory metastatic non-small-cell lung cancer. The paper as a whole reports these results and caveats: After treatment with radiotherapy and ipilimumab, TCR clones that originated in tumors expanded in peripheral blood. The strongest predictors of response were reported to be early dynamic shifts in blood T cell clones along with a rise in serum interferon-beta following radiation.

Trimming removed 6 bases from V and 4 bases from J, leaving 6 bases between the germline ends. Counted from cysteine to phenylalanine, this CDR3 has 11 amino acids. Only the CDR3 region is kept as DNA, spanning 33 bases read in frame from base 1. Looking up the germline V gene yields CDR1 SNHLY and CDR2 FYNNEI. The source material was peripheral blood, sampled from a patient treated with radiotherapy plus ipilimumab. Rearrangement joined TRBV2 to TRBJ2-5, with the D gene not clear enough to name. This clonotype was obtained from a human donor with non-small cell lung cancer that progressed on radiotherapy plus ipilimumab. Some clones in this sample may be carry-over from other donors' samples. DNA sequence: TGTGCCAGCAGCAAACGAGAGACCCAGTACTTC. It codes for CASSKRETQYF.